This T cell receptor (beta chain) stems from a study of CD8 T cells in Susac syndrome. TEMRA cells were FACS-enriched, and CD8+ and CD4+ T cells were isolated negatively. Germline V gene sequence: CDR1 SEHNR, CDR2 FQNEAQ (reference sequence). This CDR3 is 14 amino acids long. Trimming removed 6 bases from V and 5 bases from J; junction bases left unmatched: 9. Random hexamers were used to reverse transcribe the RNA input (roughly 0.5 to 1 ug). The immunoSEQ assay covered 54 Vbeta and 13 Jbeta segments for CDR3. TCRdb analysed the immunoSEQ multiplex PCR reads with MiXCR anew, one entry per CDR3 protein. Here the sample spans some 130,000 distinct CDR3 sequences, approximately 90% being singletons.

The sample was CD8+ T cells from PBMCs. The V gene is TRBV7-9, the J gene TRBJ2-5, with 7 bases fitting TRBD1. The receptor comes from a human donor with multiple sclerosis. CDR3 DNA: TGTGCCAGCAGAGCTATGGACAGGTCTGAGACCCAGTACTTC. It is translated as CASRAMDRSETQYF.